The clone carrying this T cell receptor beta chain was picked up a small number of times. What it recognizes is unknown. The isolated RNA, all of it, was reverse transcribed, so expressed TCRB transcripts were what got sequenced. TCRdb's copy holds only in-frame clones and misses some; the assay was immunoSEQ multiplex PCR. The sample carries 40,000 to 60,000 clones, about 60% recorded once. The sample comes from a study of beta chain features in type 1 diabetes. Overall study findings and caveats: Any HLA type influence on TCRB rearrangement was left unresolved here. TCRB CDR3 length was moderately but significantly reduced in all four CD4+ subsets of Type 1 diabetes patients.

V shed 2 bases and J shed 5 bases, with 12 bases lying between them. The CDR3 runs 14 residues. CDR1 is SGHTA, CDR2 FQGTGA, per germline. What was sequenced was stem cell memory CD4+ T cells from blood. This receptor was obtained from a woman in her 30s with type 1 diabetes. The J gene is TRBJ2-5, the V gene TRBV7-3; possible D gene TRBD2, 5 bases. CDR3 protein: CASSLGGYGETQYF. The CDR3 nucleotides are TGTGCCAGCAGCTTAGGAGGATATGGGGAGACCCAGTACTTC.